This TCR beta chain was observed in a study of blood T cell repertoires in COVID-19. CDR3 length equals 19 residues. Profiled with immunoSEQ multiplex PCR; TCRdb holds only in-frame clones, not every one. The sample has around 290,000 clones, approximately 86% seen once. This chain links TRBV21-1 with TRBJ2-2; the DNA was not used to check the table's D call, TRBD2. TRBV21-1 is tagged as a pseudogene. Sequences were obtained from PBMCs or T cells enriched from blood (not recorded which). The TCR was taken from a woman between 18 and 29 years old who had recovered from COVID-19. The CDR3 spells CASSKAKTSGSPTTGELFF. CDR3 nucleotide sequence: TGTGCCAGCAGCAAAGCAAAAACTAGCGGGAGTCCTACCACCGGGGAGCTGTTTTTT.